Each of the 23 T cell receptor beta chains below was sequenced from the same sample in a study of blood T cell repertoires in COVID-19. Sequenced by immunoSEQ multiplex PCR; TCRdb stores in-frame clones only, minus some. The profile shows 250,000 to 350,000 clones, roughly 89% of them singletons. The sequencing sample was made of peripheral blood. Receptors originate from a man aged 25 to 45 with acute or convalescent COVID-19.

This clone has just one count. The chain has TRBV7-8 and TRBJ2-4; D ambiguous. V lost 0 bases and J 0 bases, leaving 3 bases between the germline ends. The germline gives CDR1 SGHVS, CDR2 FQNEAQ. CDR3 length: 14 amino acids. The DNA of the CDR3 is TGTGCCAGCAGCTTAGCTCAAGCCAAAAACATTCAGTACTTC. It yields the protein CASSLAQAKNIQYF.

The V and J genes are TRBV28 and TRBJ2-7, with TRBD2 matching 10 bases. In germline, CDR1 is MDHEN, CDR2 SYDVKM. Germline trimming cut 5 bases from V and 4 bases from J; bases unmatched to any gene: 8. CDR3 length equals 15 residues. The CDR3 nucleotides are TGTGCCAGCAGTAAACCGGGACTAGCGTCTTACGAGCAGTACTTC. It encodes CASSKPGLASYEQYF.

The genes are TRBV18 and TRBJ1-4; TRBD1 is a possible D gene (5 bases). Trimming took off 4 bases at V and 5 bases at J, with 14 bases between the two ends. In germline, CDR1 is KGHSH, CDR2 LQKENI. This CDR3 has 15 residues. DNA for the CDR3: TGTGCCAGCTCACTCCAGGGAGGCTCGAATGAAAAACTGTTTTTT. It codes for CASSLQGGSNEKLFF. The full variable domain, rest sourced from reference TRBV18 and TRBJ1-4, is NAGVMQNPRHLVRRRGQEARLRCSPMKGHSHVYWYRQLPEEGLKFMVYLQKENIIDESGMPKERFSAEFPKEGPSILRIQQVVRGDSAAYFCASSLQGGSNEKLFFGSGTQLSVL.

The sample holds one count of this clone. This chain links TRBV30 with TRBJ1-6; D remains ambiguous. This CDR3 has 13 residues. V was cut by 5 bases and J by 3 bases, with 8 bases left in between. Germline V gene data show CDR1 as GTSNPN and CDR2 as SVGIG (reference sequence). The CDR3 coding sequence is TGTGCCTGGTTTCGCGACTATAATTCACCCCTCCACTTT. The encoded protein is CAWFRDYNSPLHF.

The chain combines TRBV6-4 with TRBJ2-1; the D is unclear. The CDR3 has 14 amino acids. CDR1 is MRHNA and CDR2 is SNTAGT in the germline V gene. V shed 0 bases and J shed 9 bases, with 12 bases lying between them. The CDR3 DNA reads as TGTGCCAGCAGTGACTCGAGTCGAGCGCTTGAGCAGTTCTTC. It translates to CASSDSSRALEQFF.

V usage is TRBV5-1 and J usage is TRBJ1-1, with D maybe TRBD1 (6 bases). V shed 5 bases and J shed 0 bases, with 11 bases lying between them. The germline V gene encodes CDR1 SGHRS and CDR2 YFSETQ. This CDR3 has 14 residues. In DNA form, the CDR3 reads TGCGCCAGCAGGTCAGGGGAAATGAACACTGAAGCTTTCTTT. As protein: CASRSGEMNTEAFF.

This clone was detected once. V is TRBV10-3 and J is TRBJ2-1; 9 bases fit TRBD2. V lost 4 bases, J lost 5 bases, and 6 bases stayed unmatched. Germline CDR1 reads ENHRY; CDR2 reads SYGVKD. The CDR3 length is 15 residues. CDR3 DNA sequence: TGTGCCATCAGTGGGGGGACTAGCAGCCACAATGAGCAGTTCTTC. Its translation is CAISGGTSSHNEQFF.

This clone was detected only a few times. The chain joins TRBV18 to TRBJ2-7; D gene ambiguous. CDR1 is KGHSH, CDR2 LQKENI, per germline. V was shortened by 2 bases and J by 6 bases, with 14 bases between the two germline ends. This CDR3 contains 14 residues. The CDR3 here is CASSPTVAYVEQYF. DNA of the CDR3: TGTGCCAGCTCACCAACGGTCGCGTATGTCGAGCAGTACTTC.

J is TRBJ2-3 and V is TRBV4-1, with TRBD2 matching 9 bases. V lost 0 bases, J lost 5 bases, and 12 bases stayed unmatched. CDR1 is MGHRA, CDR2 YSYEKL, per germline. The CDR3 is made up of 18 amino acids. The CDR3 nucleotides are TGCGCCAGCAGCCAAGATGCGCATCTAGCGGGGAACCAAGATACGCAGTATTTT. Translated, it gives CASSQDAHLAGNQDTQYF.

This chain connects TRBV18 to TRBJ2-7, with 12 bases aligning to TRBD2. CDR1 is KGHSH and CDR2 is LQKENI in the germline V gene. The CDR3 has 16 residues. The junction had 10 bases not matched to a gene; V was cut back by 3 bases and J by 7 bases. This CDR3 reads CASSPVRLAGAGEQYF. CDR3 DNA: TGTGCCAGCTCACCGGTCCGACTAGCGGGAGCGGGGGAGCAGTACTTC.

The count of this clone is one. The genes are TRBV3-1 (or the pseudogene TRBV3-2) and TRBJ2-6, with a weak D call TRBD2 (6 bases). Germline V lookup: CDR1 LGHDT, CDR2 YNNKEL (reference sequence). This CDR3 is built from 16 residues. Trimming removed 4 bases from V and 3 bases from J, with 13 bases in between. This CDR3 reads CASSPRETFGANVLTF. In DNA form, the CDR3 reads TGTGCCAGCAGCCCCCGGGAGACCTTTGGGGCCAACGTCCTGACTTTC.

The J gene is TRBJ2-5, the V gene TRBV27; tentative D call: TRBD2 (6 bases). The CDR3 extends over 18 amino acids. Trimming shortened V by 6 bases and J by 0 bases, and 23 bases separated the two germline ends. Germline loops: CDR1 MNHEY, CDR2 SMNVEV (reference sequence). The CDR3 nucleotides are TGTGCCAGCAGCAAAACTTGCTGTGGGGGACTGTACCAAGAGACCCAGTACTTC. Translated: CASSKTCCGGLYQETQYF.

CDR3 sequence (DNA): TGTGCCAGCAGTTTATTTAAGGGGTCGAACAATGAGCAGTTCTTC. It specifies CASSLFKGSNNEQFF. This chain uses TRBV27 with TRBJ2-1; maybe TRBD1 (5 bases). The V end was cut by 1 base, the J end by 5 bases, with 12 bases between. The CDR3 covers 15 residues. Per germline, CDR1 MNHEY and CDR2 SMNVEV (reference sequence).

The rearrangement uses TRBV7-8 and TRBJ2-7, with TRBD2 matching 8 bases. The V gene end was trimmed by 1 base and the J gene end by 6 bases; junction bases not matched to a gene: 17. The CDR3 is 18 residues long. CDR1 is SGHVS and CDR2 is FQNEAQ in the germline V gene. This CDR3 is CASSLEVSRAGGGREQYF. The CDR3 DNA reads TGTGCCAGCAGCTTAGAGGTTTCCCGGGCGGGAGGAGGTCGCGAGCAGTACTTC.

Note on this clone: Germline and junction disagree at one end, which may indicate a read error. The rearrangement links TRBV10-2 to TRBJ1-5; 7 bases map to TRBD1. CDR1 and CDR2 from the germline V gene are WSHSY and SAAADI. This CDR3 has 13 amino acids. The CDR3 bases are TGCGCCCGCAGGGGGGGGGAGCTCTGGCCCCAGCATTTT. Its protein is CARRGGELWPQHF.

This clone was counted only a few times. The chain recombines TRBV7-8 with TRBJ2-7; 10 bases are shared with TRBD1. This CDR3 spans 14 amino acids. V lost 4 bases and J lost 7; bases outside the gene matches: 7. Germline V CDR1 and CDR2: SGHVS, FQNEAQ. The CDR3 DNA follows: TGTGCCAGCAGCTACGGGACAGGGGAGGGTGAGCAGTACTTC. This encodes CASSYGTGEGEQYF.

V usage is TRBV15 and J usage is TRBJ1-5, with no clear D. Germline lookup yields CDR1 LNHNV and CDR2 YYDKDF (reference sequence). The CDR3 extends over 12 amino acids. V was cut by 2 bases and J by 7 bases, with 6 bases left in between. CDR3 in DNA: TGTGCCACCAGCAGAAATACACAGCCCCAGCATTTT. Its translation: CATSRNTQPQHF.

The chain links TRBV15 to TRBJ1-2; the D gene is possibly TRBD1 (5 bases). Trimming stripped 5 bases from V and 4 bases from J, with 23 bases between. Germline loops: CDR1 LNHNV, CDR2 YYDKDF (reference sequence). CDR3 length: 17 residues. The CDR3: CATSGGGGGEKSYGYTF. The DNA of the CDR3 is TGTGCCACCAGCGGAGGCGGAGGAGGGGAAAAGAGCTATGGCTACACCTTC.

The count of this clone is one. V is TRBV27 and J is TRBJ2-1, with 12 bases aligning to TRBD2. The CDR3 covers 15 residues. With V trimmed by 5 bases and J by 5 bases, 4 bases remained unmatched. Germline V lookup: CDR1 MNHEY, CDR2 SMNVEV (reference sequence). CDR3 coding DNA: TGTGCCAGCAGTCCCAGACTAGCGGGAGACAATGAGCAGTTCTTC. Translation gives CASSPRLAGDNEQFF.

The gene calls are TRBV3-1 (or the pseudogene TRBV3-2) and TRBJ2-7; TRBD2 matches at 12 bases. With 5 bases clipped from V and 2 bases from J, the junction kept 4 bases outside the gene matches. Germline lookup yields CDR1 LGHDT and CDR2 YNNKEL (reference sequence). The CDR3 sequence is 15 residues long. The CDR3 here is CASSSRLAGAYEQYF. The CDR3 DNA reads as TGTGCCAGCAGCTCCCGACTAGCGGGGGCCTACGAGCAGTACTTC.

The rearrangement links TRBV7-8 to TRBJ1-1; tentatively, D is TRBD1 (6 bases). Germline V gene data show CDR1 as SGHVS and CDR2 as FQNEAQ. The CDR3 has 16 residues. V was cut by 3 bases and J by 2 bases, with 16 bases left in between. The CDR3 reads CASSFNRAIGNTEAFF. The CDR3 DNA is TGTGCCAGCAGCTTTAACAGGGCGATAGGAAACACTGAAGCTTTCTTT.

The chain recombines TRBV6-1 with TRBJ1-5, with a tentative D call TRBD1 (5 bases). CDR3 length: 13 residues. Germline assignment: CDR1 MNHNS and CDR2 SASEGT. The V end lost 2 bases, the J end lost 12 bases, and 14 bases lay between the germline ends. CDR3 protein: CASSESGGQGQHF. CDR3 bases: TGTGCCAGCAGTGAATCGGGCGGTCAGGGCCAGCATTTT.

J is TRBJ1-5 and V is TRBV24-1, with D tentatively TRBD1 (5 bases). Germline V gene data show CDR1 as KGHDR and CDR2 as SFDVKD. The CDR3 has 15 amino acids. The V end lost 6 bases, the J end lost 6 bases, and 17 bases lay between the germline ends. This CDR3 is CATSSRGLGRQPQHF. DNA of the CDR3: TGTGCCACCAGTTCCCGGGGACTAGGACGTCAGCCCCAGCATTTT.